The next 10 T cell receptor beta chains were all read from a single sample in a study of response to subunit inactivated influenza vaccine. MiXCR was run by TCRdb on the RT-PCR reads, yielding one entry per CDR3 protein. The sample has over 400,000 distinct CDR3 sequences; approximately 9.9% are singletons. The input for sequencing was PBMCs from blood, taken about 40 days after vaccination. All receptors derive from a man in his fifties who received an inactivated influenza vaccine.

This clonotype was seen more than once but under ten times. V is TRBV6-5 and J is TRBJ2-2; tentatively, D is TRBD1 (6 bases). CDR1 and CDR2 (germline): MNHEY, SVGAGI. The CDR3 contains 16 residues. The V gene lost 6 bases and the J gene lost 2 bases, with 16 bases spanning the gap. The DNA of the CDR3 is TGTGCCAGCAGCTCCTCCCCAGGGGCCAACACCGGGGAGCTGTTTTTT. Amino acids: CASSSSPGANTGELFF.

Ten or more counts support this clonotype. The chain has TRBV4-3 and TRBJ2-3; possible D gene TRBD2, 6 bases. The V end was cut by 1 base, the J end by 1 base, with 12 bases between. There are 16 residues in the CDR3. Germline assignment: CDR1 LGHNA and CDR2 YSLEER. This chain's CDR3 is CASSQAQGGGTDTQYF. CDR3 nucleotide sequence: TGCGCCAGCAGCCAAGCCCAGGGCGGGGGCACAGATACGCAGTATTTT.

The chain has TRBV18 and TRBJ2-4, with TRBD2 identical over 10 bases. CDR1 and CDR2 from the germline V gene are KGHSH and LQKENI. There are 17 residues in the CDR3. Unmatched junction bases numbered 7, after V lost 5 bases and J lost 0 bases. As DNA, the CDR3 is TGTGCCAGCTCAGAGCTAGCGGGGGTGCTAGCCAAAAACATTCAGTACTTC. Translation gives CASSELAGVLAKNIQYF.

This clonotype was seen a handful of times. The V gene is TRBV7-2, the J gene TRBJ2-4, with D perhaps matching TRBD2 (6 bases). The V gene lost 5 bases and the J gene lost 8 bases, with 13 bases spanning the gap. The CDR3 covers 13 residues. Germline V gives CDR1 SGHTA, CDR2 FQGNSA. The CDR3 region has the DNA TGTGCCAGCAGCCCCGTGGGGGGAGACATTCAGTACTTC. Residues: CASSPVGGDIQYF.

The rearrangement links TRBV11-2 to TRBJ1-2; D remains ambiguous. CDR3 length: 11 residues. V gave up 5 bases and J gave up 4 bases, with 5 bases separating them. Germline lookup yields CDR1 SGHAT and CDR2 FQNNGV. In DNA, the CDR3 is TGTGCCAGCAGCCCCTCCTATGGCTACACCTTC. Amino acid sequence: CASSPSYGYTF.

This clonotype was picked up many times. This CDR3 reads CASASSGTPYEKLFF. Here the CDR3 DNA reads TGTGCCAGCGCTAGCTCCGGGACCCCGTATGAAAAACTGTTTTTT. The chain employs TRBV7-2 and TRBJ1-4, with D perhaps matching TRBD1 (5 bases). Trimming pared 8 bases from V and 6 bases from J, leaving 19 bases between. Germline V lookup: CDR1 SGHTA, CDR2 FQGNSA. The CDR3 consists of 15 residues.

This chain connects TRBV11-2 to TRBJ2-5, with 13 nucleotides matching TRBD2. The germline CDR1 and CDR2 sequences are SGHAT and FQNNGV. CDR3 size: 19 residues. With V trimmed by 4 bases and J by 2 bases, 13 bases remained unmatched. The CDR3 DNA follows: TGTGCCAGCAGCTGGAGTATGGCAAGGACTAGCGGGGGTCAAGAGACCCAGTACTTC. Its translation is CASSWSMARTSGGQETQYF.

V usage is TRBV7-6 and J usage is TRBJ2-3, with 9 nucleotides matching TRBD1. CDR3 length equals 15 residues. Germline CDR1 and CDR2: SGHVS and FNYEAQ. J lost 4 bases, V lost 5 bases, and 7 bases had no gene match. The CDR3 nucleotides are TGTGCCAGCAGCCCGAAGCGACAGGGGGCAGATACGCAGTATTTT. This gives the protein CASSPKRQGADTQYF.

The chain links TRBV5-6 to TRBJ2-5; perhaps TRBD2 as D (6 bases). The CDR3 loop spans 16 amino acids. V lost 0 bases, J lost 4 bases, and 16 bases lay in between. Germline V gene data show CDR1 as SGHDT and CDR2 as YYEEEE. CDR3 in amino acids: CASSLGAGGSLETQYF. CDR3 DNA sequence: TGTGCCAGCAGCTTGGGGGCCGGGGGTAGTTTAGAGACCCAGTACTTC.

The rearrangement uses TRBV12-3 or TRBV12-4 and TRBJ2-1; D is unresolved. The CDR3 sequence is 13 residues long. V gave up 5 bases and J gave up 9 bases, with 14 bases separating them. The CDR3 protein is CASSTDPTAEQFF. For the CDR3, the DNA is TGTGCCAGCAGTACGGACCCGACGGCTGAGCAGTTCTTC.